Included here is one TCR beta chain sequence, with context. What it binds is unknown. Germline and junction disagree at one end, which may indicate a read error. TCRdb's table, derived via immunoSEQ multiplex PCR, lists solely in-frame clones and lacks some. Here the sample spans some 17,000 clones, about 59% being singletons. Germline CDR1 reads SSHAT; CDR2 reads FNYEAQ (reference sequence). The CDR3 loop spans 15 amino acids. This sample was taken from a study of neoadjuvant anti-PD-1 for oral cavity cancer. The study's findings and limits: Non-responders to neoadjuvant nivolumab had significantly more clonal PBMC T cells than responders.

Sequencing was performed on PBMCs, taken before nivolumab (anti-PD-1) treatment. The chain links TRBV7-7 to TRBJ2-1, with 7 nucleotides matching TRBD2. The sequence was obtained from a person aged 40 to 85 with oral cavity squamous cell carcinoma. The DNA of the CDR3 is TGTGCTAGCAGCTTAGGTGGGGGGGTGAGCAATGAGCAGTTCTTC. It translates to CASSLGGGVSNEQFF. Combining the CDR3 with reference TRBV7-7 and TRBJ2-1 gives the whole variable domain GAGVSQSPRYKVTKRGQDVTLRCDPISSHATLYWYQQALGQGPEFLTYFNYEAQPDKSGLPSDRFSAERPEGSISTLTIQRTEQRDSAMYRCASSLGGGVSNEQFFGPGTRLTVL.